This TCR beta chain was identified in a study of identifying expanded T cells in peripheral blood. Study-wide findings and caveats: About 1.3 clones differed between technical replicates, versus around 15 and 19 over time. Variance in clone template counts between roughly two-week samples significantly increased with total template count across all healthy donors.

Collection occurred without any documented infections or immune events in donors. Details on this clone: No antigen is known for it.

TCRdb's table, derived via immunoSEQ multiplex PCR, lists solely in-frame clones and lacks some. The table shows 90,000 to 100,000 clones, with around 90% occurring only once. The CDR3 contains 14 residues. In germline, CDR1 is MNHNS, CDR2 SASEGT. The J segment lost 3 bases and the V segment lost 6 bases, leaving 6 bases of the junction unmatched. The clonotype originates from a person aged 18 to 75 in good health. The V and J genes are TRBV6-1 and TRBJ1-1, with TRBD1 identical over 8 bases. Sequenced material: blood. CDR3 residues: CASSQTGVYTEAFF. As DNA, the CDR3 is TGTGCCAGCAGCCAGACAGGGGTGTACACTGAAGCTTTCTTT.